Presented here are 6 T cell receptor beta chains from one specimen sequenced in a study of T cell repertoires in cytomegalovirus infection. TCRdb passed the reads through MiXCR, listing each CDR3 protein once. The sample lists over 450,000 distinct CDR3 sequences, 11% occurring once. The sequenced material came from PBMCs. Receptors were obtained from a human donor in good health (CMV status not recorded). Some clones in this sample may be carry-over from other donors' samples.

In this sample, this clonotype turned up many times. The gene calls are TRBV7-9 and TRBJ1-5; a weak D match, TRBD1 (5 bases). The CDR3 runs to 13 residues. Germline lookup yields CDR1 SEHNR and CDR2 FQNEAQ (reference sequence). The V and J ends lost 1 base and 9 bases respectively, with 10 bases between them. CDR3 sequence: CASSLGGGGPQHF. In DNA form, the CDR3 reads TGTGCCAGCAGCTTAGGGGGCGGAGGGCCCCAGCATTTT.

This clonotype came up many times. The chain couples TRBV14 to TRBJ2-4; D call uncertain. V lost 0 bases and J 7 bases, leaving 7 bases between the germline ends. CDR3 length equals 13 residues. Per germline, CDR1 SGHDN and CDR2 FVKESK. The CDR3: CASSQDGGNIQYF. DNA for the CDR3: TGTGCCAGCAGCCAAGATGGTGGGAACATTCAGTACTTC.

This clonotype came up many times. The chain carries TRBV6-1 and TRBJ1-4; the D is unclear. The CDR3 is made up of 16 amino acids. Germline-derived CDR1 and CDR2 are MNHNS and SASEGT. V was pared by 0 bases and J by 5 bases, with 13 bases between. Written as DNA, the CDR3 is TGTGCCAGCAGTGAAGCCTACGGGTACTTAAATGAAAAACTGTTTTTT. As protein: CASSEAYGYLNEKLFF.

This clonotype was observed at least ten times. V usage is TRBV7-2 and J usage is TRBJ2-5, with D perhaps TRBD1 (6 bases). Trimming stripped 5 bases from V and 2 bases from J, with 12 bases between. The CDR3 has 14 residues. In germline, CDR1 is SGHTA, CDR2 FQGNSA. The CDR3 region has the DNA TGTGCCAGCAGCGCTGGAAGGGGGCAAGAGACCCAGTACTTC. Translation: CASSAGRGQETQYF.

This clonotype was seen repeatedly, ten times or more. V is TRBV20-1 and J is TRBJ2-3; 11 nucleotides agree with TRBD2. The germline V gene has CDR1 DFQATT and CDR2 SNEGSKA (reference sequence). This CDR3 has 13 residues. V dropped 3 bases and J dropped 6; count of bases not matched to a gene: 2. The CDR3 DNA reads TGCAGTGCTAGTAGCGGGGGGGCTGATACGCAGTATTTT. Its translation: CSASSGGADTQYF.

The rearrangement uses TRBV6-5 and TRBJ1-4, with D uncertain. The germline CDR1 and CDR2 sequences are MNHEY and SVGAGI. Trimming removed 6 bases at V and 0 bases at J, with 5 bases between. The CDR3 runs to 13 residues. CDR3 region: CASRAATNEKLFF. CDR3 DNA sequence: TGTGCCAGCAGAGCCGCAACTAATGAAAAACTGTTTTTT.